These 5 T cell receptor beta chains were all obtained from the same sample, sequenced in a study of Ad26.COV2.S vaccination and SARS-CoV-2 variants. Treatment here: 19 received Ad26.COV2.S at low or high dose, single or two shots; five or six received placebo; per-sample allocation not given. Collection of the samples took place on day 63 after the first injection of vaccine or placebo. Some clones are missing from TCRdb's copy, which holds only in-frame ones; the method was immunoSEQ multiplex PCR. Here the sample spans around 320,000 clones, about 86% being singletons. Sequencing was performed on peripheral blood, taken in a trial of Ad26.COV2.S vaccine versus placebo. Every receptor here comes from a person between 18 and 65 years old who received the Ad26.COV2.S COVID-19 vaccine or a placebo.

DNA for the CDR3: TGTGCCAGCAGCTTAGCACTGGGCGGGGGGCCCGCGAACACCGGGGAGCTGTTTTTT. It is translated as CASSLALGGGPANTGELFF. V usage is TRBV7-2 and J usage is TRBJ2-2, with 8 bases identical to TRBD2. Germline lookup yields CDR1 SGHTA and CDR2 FQGNSA. Germline trimming cut 0 bases from V and 0 bases from J; bases unmatched to any gene: 9. The CDR3 loop spans 19 amino acids.

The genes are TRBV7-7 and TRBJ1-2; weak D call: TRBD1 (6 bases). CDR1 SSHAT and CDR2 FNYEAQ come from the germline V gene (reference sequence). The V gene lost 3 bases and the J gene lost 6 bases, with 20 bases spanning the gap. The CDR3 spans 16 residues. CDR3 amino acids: CASSFLWGRVLDGYTF. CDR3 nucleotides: TGTGCCAGCAGCTTCCTCTGGGGGCGGGTGTTAGATGGCTACACCTTC.

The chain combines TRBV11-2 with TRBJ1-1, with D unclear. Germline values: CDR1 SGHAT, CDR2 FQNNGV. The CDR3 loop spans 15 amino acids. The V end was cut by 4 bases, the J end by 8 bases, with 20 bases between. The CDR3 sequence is CASSSIRASTPEAFF. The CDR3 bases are TGTGCCAGCAGCTCTATCCGGGCCTCCACCCCCGAAGCTTTCTTT.

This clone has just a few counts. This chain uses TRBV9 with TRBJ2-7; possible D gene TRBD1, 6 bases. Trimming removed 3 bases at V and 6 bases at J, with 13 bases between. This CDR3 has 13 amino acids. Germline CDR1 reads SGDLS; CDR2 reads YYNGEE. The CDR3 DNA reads TGTGCCAGCAGCGATTCGACAGGAGGCGAGCAGTACTTC. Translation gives CASSDSTGGEQYF.

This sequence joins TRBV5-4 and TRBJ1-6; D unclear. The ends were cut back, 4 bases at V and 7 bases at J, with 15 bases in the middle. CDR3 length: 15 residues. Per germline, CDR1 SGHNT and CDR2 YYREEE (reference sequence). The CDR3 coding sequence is TGTGCCAGCAGCCCTAATCGGCAACTCAATTCACCCCTCCACTTT. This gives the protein CASSPNRQLNSPLHF.